The entry below gives a single T cell receptor (beta chain) sequence along with its context. Germline V gene data show CDR1 as SEHNR and CDR2 as FQNEAQ (reference sequence). This CDR3 is 14 amino acids long. One entry per CDR3 protein, without DNA, is what TCRdb gives after re-calling the 5' RACE reads. This table holds roughly 180,000 distinct CDR3 sequences. This entry belongs to a study of T cells expressing NK-cell markers. Sequencing was done on a sample of blood T cells: a sorted CD56 or NKG2C T cell subset, CD4+ or CD8+ T cells, or bulk PBMC T cells (not recorded which). The V call is TRBV7-9, the J call TRBJ1-1. This receptor was identified in a woman between 18 and 69 years old in good health. The CDR3 loop is CASSPQSWNTEAFF.